This passage covers 2 T cell receptor beta chains from one sample sequenced in a study of OX40 agonist ivuxolimab in advanced cancers. Library generation was performed with the immunoSEQ multiplex PCR assay. Held by TCRdb, this immuneACCESS table contains in-frame sequences only and omits some clones. Under half of the omission traces to an unresolved V gene where checked; the cause of the rest is unknown. The sample table records 55,000 to 80,000 clones; around 85% of these occur just once. Clones ranked in the top ten supply roughly 1% of the sample. Sequencing used CD4+ or CD8+ T cells sorted from blood, obtained in a trial of the OX40 agonist ivuxolimab. These receptor sequences come from an adult with an advanced solid tumor such as melanoma, head and neck, liver or kidney cancer.

This rearrangement joins TRBV19 to TRBJ2-3; D might be TRBD1 or TRBD2, each matching 5 bases. CDR3 length: 15 residues. Trimming shortened V by 5 bases and J by 1 base, and 13 bases separated the two germline ends. The germline gives CDR1 LNHDA, CDR2 SQIVND (reference sequence). CDR3 sequence: CASSPPGTGTDTQYF. The CDR3 DNA reads as TGTGCCAGTAGTCCCCCCGGGACCGGCACAGATACGCAGTATTTT.

The chain has TRBV27 and TRBJ1-1, with TRBD1 as a possible D gene (5 bases). The CDR3 runs to 13 residues. V gave up 2 bases and J gave up 5 bases, with 9 bases separating them. Germline V gene sequence: CDR1 MNHEY, CDR2 SMNVEV (reference sequence). This CDR3 is CASSLRGITEAFF. The CDR3, as DNA: TGTGCCAGCAGTTTACGGGGGATTACTGAAGCTTTCTTT.